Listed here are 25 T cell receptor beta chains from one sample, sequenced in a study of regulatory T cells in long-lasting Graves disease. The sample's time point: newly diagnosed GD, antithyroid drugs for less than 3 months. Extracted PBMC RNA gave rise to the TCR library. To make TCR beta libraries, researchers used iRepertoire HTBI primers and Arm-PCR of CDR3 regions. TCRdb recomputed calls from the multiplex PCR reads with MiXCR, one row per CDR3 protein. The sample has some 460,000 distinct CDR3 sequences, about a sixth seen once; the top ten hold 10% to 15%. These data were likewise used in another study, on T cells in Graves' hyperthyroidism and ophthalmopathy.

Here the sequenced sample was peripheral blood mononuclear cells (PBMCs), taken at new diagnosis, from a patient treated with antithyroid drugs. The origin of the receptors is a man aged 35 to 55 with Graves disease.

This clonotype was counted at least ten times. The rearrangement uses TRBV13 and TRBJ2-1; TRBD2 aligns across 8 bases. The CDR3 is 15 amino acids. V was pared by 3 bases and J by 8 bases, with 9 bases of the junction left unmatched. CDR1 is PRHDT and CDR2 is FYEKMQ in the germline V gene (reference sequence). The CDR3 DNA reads TGTGCCAGCAGCTTCGGCGGGAGGAGTTTTTATGAGCAGTTCTTC. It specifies CASSFGGRSFYEQFF.

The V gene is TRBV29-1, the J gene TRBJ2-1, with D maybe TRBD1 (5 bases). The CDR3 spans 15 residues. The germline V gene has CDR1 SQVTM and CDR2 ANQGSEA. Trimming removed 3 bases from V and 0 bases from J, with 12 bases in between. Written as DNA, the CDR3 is TGCAGCGTTGAGAACAGGCTTAGCTCCTACAATGAGCAGTTCTTC. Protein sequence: CSVENRLSSYNEQFF.

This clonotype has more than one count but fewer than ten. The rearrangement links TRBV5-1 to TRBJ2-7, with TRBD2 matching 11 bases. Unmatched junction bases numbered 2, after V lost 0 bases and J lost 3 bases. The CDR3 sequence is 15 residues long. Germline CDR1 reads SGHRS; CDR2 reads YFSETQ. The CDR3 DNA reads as TGCGCCAGCAGCTTGGCACTAGCGGGAGACTACGAGCAGTACTTC. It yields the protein CASSLALAGDYEQYF.

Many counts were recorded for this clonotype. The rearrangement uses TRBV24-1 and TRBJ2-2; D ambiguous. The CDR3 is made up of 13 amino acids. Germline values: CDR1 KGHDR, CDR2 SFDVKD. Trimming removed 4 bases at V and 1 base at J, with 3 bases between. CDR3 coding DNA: TGTGCCACCAGTGAGGTGAACACCGGGGAGCTGTTTTTT. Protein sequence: CATSEVNTGELFF.

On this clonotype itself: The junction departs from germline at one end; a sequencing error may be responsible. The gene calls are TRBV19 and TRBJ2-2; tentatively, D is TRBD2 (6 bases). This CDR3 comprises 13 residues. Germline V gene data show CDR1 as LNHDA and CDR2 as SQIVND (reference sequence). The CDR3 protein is CASTSANTGELLF. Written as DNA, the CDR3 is TGTGCCAGTACTAGCGCGAACACCGGGGAGCTGCTTTTT.

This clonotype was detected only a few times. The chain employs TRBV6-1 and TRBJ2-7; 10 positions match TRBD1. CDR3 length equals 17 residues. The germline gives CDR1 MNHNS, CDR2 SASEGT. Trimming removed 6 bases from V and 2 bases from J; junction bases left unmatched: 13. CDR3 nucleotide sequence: TGTGCCAGCAGACCTTACAGGGGGACAGGGGCTCCCTACGAGCAGTACTTC. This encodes CASRPYRGTGAPYEQYF.

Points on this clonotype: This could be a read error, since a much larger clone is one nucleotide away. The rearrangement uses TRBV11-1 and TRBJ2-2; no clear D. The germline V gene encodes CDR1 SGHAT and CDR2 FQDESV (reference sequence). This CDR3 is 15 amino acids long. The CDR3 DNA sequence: TGTGCCAGCGGCTTAGGTCGGGCAGACACCGGGGAGCTGTTTTTT. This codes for CASGLGRADTGELFF. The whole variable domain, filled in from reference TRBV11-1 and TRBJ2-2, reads EAEVAQSPRYKITEKSQAVAFWCDPISGHATLYWYRQILGQGPELLVQFQDESVVDDSQLPKDRFSAERLKGVDSTLKIQPAELGDSAMYLCASGLGRADTGELFFGEGSRLTVL.

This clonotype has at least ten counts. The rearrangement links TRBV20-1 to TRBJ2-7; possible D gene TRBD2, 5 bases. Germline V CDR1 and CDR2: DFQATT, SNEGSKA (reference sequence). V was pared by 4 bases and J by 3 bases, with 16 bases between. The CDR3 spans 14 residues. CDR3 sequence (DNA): TGCAGTGCTACCCGGATTGGTGGGAGCTACGAGCAGTACTTC. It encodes CSATRIGGSYEQYF.

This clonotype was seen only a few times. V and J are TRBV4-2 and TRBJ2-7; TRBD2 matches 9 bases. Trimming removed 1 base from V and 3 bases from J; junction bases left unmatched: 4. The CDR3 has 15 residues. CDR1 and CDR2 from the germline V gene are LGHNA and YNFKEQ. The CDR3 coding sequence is TGTGCCAGCAGCCAAGTAACTAGCGGGTACTACGAGCAGTACTTC. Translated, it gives CASSQVTSGYYEQYF.

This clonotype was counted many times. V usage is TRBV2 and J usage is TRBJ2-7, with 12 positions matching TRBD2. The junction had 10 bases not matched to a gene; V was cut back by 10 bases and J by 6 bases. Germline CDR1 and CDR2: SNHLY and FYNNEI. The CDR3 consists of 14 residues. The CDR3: CAMQTVTSGSEQYF. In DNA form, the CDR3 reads TGTGCCATGCAGACGGTGACTAGCGGGAGCGAGCAGTACTTC.

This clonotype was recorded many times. The CDR3 coding sequence is TGTGCCAGCAGTTTAAGGACTAACCCCAGCACAGATACGCAGTATTTT. Encoded protein: CASSLRTNPSTDTQYF. The chain combines TRBV27 with TRBJ2-3; maybe TRBD2 (6 bases). The CDR3 has 16 residues. V lost 2 bases and J lost 0, with 12 bases in between. Germline-derived CDR1 and CDR2 are MNHEY and SMNVEV (reference sequence).

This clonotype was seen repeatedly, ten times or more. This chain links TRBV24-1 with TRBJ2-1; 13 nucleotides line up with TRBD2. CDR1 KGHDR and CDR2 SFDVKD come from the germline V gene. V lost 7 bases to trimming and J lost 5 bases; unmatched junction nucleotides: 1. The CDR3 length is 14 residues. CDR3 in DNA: TGTGCCACCAGAGGGACTAGCGGGAACAATGAGCAGTTCTTC. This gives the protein CATRGTSGNNEQFF.

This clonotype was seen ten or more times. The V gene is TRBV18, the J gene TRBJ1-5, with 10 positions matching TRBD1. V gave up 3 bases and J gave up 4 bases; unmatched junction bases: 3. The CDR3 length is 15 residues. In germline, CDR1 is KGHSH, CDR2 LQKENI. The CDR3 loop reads CASSPRTGGNQPQHF. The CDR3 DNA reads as TGTGCCAGCTCACCCCGGACAGGGGGGAATCAGCCCCAGCATTTT. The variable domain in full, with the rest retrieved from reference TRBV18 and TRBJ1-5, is NAGVMQNPRHLVRRRGQEARLRCSPMKGHSHVYWYRQLPEEGLKFMVYLQKENIIDESGMPKERFSAEFPKEGPSILRIQQVVRGDSAAYFCASSPRTGGNQPQHFGDGTRLSIL.

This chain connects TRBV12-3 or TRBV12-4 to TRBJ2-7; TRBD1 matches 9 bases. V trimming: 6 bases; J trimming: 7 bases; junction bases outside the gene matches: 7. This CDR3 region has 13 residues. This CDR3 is CASSGQGLEEQYF. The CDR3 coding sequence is TGTGCCAGCAGCGGACAGGGGTTGGAGGAGCAGTACTTC.

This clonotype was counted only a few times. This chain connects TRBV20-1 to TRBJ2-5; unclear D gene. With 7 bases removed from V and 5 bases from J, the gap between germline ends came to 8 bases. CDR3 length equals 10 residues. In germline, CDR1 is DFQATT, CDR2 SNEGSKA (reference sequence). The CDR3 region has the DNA TGCAGTGGGGTAGAGGAGACCCAGTACTTC. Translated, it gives CSGVEETQYF.

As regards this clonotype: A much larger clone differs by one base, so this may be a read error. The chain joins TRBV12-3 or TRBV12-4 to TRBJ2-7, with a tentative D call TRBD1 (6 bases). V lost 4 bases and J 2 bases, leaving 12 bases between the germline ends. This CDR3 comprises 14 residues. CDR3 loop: CASSSYGTTYEQYF. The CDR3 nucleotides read TGTGCCAGCAGTTCATACGGGACAACCTACGAGCAGTACTTC.

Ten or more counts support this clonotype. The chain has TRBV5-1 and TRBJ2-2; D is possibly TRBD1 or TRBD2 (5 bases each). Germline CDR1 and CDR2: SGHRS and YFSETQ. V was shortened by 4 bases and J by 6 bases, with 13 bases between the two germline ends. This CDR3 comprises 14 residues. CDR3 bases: TGCGCCAGCAGCGTCGGGGCCCTCCCCGGGGAGCTGTTTTTT. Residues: CASSVGALPGELFF.

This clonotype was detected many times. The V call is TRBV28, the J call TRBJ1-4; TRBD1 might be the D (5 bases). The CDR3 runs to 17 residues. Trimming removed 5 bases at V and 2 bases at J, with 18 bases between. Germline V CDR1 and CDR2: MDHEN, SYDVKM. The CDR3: CASSPIGGEMTNEKLFF. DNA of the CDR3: TGTGCCAGCAGTCCCATCGGGGGGGAGATGACTAATGAAAAACTGTTTTTT.

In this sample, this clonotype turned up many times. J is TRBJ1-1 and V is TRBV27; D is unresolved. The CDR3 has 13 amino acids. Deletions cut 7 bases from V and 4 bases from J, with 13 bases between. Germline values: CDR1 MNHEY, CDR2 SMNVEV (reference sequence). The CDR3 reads CASKEVRSTEAFF. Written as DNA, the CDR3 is TGTGCCAGCAAGGAGGTAAGGAGCACTGAAGCTTTCTTT.

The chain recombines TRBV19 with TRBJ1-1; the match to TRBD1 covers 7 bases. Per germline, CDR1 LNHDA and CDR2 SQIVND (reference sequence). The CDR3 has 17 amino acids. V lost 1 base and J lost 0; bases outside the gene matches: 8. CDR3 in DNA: TGTGCCAGTAGTATAGGCACAGGGGTCACCATGAACACTGAAGCTTTCTTT. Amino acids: CASSIGTGVTMNTEAFF.

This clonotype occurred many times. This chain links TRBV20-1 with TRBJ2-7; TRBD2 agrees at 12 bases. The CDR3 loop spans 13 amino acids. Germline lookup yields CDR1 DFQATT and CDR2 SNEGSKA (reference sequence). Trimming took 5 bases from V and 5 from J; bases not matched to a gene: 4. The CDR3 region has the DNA TGCAGTGCTCAGACTAGCGGGAGCCACGAGCAGTACTTC. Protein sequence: CSAQTSGSHEQYF.

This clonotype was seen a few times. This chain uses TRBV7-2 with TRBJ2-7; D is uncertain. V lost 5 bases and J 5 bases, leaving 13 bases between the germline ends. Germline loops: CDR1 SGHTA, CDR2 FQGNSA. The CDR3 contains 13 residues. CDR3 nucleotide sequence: TGTGCCAGCAGCCCCCTTTATAACAACGAGCAGTACTTC. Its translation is CASSPLYNNEQYF.

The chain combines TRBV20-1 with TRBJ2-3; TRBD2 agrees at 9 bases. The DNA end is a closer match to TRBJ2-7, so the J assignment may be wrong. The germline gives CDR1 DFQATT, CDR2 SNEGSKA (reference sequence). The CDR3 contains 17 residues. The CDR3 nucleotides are TGCAGTGCTAGAGATCGTAATAGCGGGAGTATTAGAAACGAGCAGTACTTC. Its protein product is CSARDRNSGSIRNEQYF.

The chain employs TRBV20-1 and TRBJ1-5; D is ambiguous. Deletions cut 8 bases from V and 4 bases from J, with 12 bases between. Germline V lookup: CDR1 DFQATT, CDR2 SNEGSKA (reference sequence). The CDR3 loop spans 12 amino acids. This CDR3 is CSMERGNQPQHF. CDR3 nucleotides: TGCAGTATGGAGCGAGGGAATCAGCCCCAGCATTTT.

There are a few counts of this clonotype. Here the CDR3 DNA reads TGTGCCAGCAGTTTAGGGTACAGGGAAGAGACCCAGTACTTC. Amino acids: CASSLGYREETQYF. This rearrangement joins TRBV27 to TRBJ2-5, with D perhaps matching TRBD1 (6 bases). The CDR3 extends over 14 amino acids. V shed 2 bases and J shed 3 bases, with 10 bases lying between them. CDR1 is MNHEY and CDR2 is SMNVEV in the germline V gene (reference sequence).